Sequencing of this T cell receptor beta chain was carried out in a study of blood T cell repertoires in COVID-19. Repertoires were generated with immunoSEQ multiplex PCR, while TCRdb's copy carries only in-frame clones and drops some. Found here are 430,000 or so clones, more than 75% of them singletons; the top ten hold 1.8%. Self-reported history from a screening survey and questionnaire set each donor's cohort. Germline loops: CDR1 MNHEY, CDR2 SVGAGI. The CDR3 runs to 15 residues. Trimming stripped 2 bases from V and 7 bases from J, with 18 bases between. The chain is built from TRBV6-5 and TRBJ2-7; D gene ambiguous. This clonotype originated in a woman in her thirties or forties who had recovered from COVID-19. Material: PBMCs or T cells enriched from blood (not recorded which). Here the CDR3 reads CASSYAGSSLWEQYF. CDR3 coding DNA: TGTGCCAGCAGTTACGCCGGGTCCAGCCTGTGGGAGCAGTACTTC.